This TCR beta chain was obtained from a study of CD8+ T cells in alopecia areata (dated by TCRdb to between 2018 and 2020). Context from the whole study: Treated patients were enrolled in an open-label pilot trial of oral tofacitinib at 5 to 10 mg twice daily for moderate-to-severe alopecia areata. Patients stayed on tofacitinib for 6 to 18 months and then had 6 months of follow-up off drug so that delayed response and recurrence could be assessed. For the treated patients, the SALT score, which quantifies what percentage of scalp surface area is affected, served as the measure of disease severity. In both human patients and the C3H/HeJ mouse model, the study applied high-throughput TCRbeta sequencing to look at T cell clonal expansion in alopecia areata. On the human side, TCRbeta sequencing was run on scalp tissue and on sorted CD4+ and CD8+ peripheral blood T cells from healthy controls and from alopecia areata patients with either patchy or totalis/universalis disease. Tofacitinib-treated patients had biopsies at baseline and at 4 and 24 weeks of treatment, with a later scalp biopsy in several patients. Clonality in the scalp was compared among normal scalp (n=4), patchy alopecia areata scalp (n=8), and alopecia totalis/universalis scalp (n=8). RNA was extracted with the PAXgene miRNA kit for fixed scalp, the miRNeasy kit for PBMCs, and the RNeasy kit for mouse skin. immunoSEQ multiplex PCR using 35 Vbeta forward primers and 13 Jbeta reverse primers was used to amplify TCRbeta CDR3 regions.

The time point label, as the study defines it: about 25 weeks on oral tofacitinib. Taken with the paper, the label for treatment or condition translates to: oral pan-JAK inhibitor, 5-10 mg twice daily. Peripheral blood and lesional scalp punch biopsies were obtained from patients with alopecia areata. PBMCs were separated by density centrifugation and stained for CD3, CD4 and CD8, after which CD4+ and CD8+ T cells were sorted on a FACSAria. In its sample, this clone was seen once. Its antigen is unknown. The input lacks base qualities; no much larger clone sits a single base away. The junction shows trimming of 7 bases on V and 4 bases on J, and the gene matches do not reach 5 bases of it. From cysteine to phenylalanine, the CDR3 is 13 amino acids long. Solely the CDR3 DNA is kept, with 39 bases framed from the first base. In the germline V gene, CDR1 corresponds to SGHDT and CDR2 to YYEEEE. Libraries were made using the immunoSEQ multiplex PCR assay. For TCR sequencing, RNA was extracted from every sample and reverse transcribed into cDNA to serve as template. First-strand cDNA was synthesized using SuperScript III with a 2:1 mix of oligo-dT and random hexamers. Amplification bias was assessed with a synthetic immune receptor repertoire, and residual bias was removed computationally. In the authors' own workflow: Raw reads were preprocessed for error removal, and CDR3 was defined according to IMGT conventions as running from the conserved cysteine to phenylalanine. Clonality was computed by normalizing Shannon entropy by log2 of the number of productive unique TCRs and subtracting the result from 1. Whether each scalp clone was CD4 or CD8 was inferred by checking scalp TCRbeta sequences against the CD4 and CD8 repertoires from sorted blood. What TCRdb holds here is the immuneACCESS table cut down to in-frame rearrangements. Part of the clones is not present; checked against another copy, under half of the missing clones reflect an unresolved V gene, and the others are unexplained. V and J calls and clone size are those listed in that table; D and trimming were worked out from the DNA. The sample contains about 300,000 clones, 58% of them found a single time. The ten largest clonotypes hold approximately 1.7% of the sample.

General findings and caveats noted by the study authors: The treated cohort was small, with a single nonresponder, so links between baseline CD8+ expansion and response need larger studies. During tofacitinib treatment, many expanded lesional clones stuck around in both scalp and blood, and this persistence may partly explain why relapse happens after treatment is stopped. TCR sequences shared between patients were less clear than in mice, possibly partly because of HLA diversity in the patient population. Tofacitinib significantly lowered scalp clonality and the number of expanded CD8+ clones among the top 100 scalp clones. Compared with normal scalp, lesional scalp, particularly in alopecia totalis/universalis, had higher clonality and more expanded CD8+ clones, which suggests antigenic drive. Unlike mouse skin, which is dominated by gammadelta T cells, normal human skin has resident alphabeta T cells that are also sequenced, and this complicates analysis of the scalp TCR repertoire.

The chain couples TRBV5-6 to TRBJ2-5, with 9 central nucleotides matching TRBD2. Source: CD4+ T cells sorted from blood, taken at week 24, from a patient treated with tofacitinib. This TCR was recovered from a human donor with alopecia areata. The bases are TGTGCCAGCCGACTGCGGGGGGGAGAGACCCAGTACTTC. Its translation reads: CASRLRGGETQYF.